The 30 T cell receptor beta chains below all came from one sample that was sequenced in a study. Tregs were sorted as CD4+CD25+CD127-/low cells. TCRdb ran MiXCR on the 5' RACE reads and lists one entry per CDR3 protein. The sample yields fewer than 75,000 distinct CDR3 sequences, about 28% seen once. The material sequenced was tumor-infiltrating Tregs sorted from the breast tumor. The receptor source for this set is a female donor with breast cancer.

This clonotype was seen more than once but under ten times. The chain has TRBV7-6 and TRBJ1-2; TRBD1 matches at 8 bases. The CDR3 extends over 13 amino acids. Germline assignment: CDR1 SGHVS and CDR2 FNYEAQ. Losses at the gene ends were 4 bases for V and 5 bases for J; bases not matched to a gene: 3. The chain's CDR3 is CASSSGQGYGYTF. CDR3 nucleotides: TGTGCCAGCAGCTCCGGACAGGGATATGGCTACACCTTC. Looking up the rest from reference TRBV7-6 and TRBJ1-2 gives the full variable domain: GAGVSQSPRYKVTKRGQDVALRCDPISGHVSLYWYRQALGQGPEFLTYFNYEAQQDKSGLPNDRFSAERPEGSISTLTIQRTEQRDSAMYRCASSSGQGYGYTFGSGTRLTVV.

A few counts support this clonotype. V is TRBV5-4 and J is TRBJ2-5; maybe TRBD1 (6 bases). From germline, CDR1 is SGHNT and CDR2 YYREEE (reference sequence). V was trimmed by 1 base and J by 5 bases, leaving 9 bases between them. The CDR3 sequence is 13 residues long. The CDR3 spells CASSLSGAETQYF. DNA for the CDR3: TGTGCCAGCAGCTTGTCAGGGGCCGAGACCCAGTACTTC. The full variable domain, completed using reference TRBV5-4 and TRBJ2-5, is ETGVTQSPTHLIKTRGQQVTLRCSSQSGHNTVSWYQQALGQGPQFIFQYYREEENGRGNFPPRFSGLQFPNYSSELNVNALELDDSALYLCASSLSGAETQYFGPGTRLLVL.

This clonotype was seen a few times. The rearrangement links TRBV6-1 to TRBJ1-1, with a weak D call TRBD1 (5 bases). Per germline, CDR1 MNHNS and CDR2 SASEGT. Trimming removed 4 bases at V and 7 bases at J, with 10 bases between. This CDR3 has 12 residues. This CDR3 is CASSVGAVEAFF. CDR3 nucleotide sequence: TGTGCCAGCAGTGTTGGGGCAGTTGAAGCTTTCTTT.

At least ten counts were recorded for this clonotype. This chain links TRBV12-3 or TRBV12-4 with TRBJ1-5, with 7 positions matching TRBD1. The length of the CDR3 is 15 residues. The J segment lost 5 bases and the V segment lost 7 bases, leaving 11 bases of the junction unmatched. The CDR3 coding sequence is TGTGCCAGCACCTCGGGACAGCTGTCCCATCAGCCCCAGCATTTT. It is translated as CASTSGQLSHQPQHF.

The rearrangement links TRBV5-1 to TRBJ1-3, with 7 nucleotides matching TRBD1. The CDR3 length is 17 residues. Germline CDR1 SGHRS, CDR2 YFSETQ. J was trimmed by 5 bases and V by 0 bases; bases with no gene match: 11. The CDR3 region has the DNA TGCGCCAGCAGCTTGGTGGTTAGGGGGCCTCTTAGAAACACCATATATTTT. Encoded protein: CASSLVVRGPLRNTIYF.

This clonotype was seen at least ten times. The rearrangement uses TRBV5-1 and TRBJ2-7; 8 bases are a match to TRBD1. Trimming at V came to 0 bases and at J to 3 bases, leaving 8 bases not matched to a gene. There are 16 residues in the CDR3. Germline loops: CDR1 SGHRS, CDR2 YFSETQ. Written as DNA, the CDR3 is TGCGCCAGCAGCTTGGGACCCCAGGGGGCACTCTACGAGCAGTACTTC. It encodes CASSLGPQGALYEQYF. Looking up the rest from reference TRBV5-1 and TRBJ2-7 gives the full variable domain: KAGVTQTPRYLIKTRGQQVTLSCSPISGHRSVSWYQQTPGQGLQFLFEYFSETQRNKGNFPGRFSGRQFSNSRSEMNVSTLELGDSALYLCASSLGPQGALYEQYFGPGTRLTVT.

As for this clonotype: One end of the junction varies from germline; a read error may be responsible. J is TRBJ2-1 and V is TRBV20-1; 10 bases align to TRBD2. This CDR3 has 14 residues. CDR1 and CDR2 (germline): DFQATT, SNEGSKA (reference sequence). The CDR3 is CGASWLGTSDRQFF. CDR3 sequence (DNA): TGTGGTGCTAGTTGGTTGGGGACTAGCGACCGGCAGTTCTTC.

CDR3 coding DNA: TGCGCCAGCAGACCGACTAGCGGGGTCAATGAGCAGTTCTTC. Protein: CASRPTSGVNEQFF. The V call is TRBV5-1, the J call TRBJ2-1, with TRBD2 identical over 11 bases. Losses at the gene ends were 5 bases for V and 6 bases for J; bases not matched to a gene: 4. This CDR3 is 14 amino acids long. Germline CDR1 reads SGHRS; CDR2 reads YFSETQ.

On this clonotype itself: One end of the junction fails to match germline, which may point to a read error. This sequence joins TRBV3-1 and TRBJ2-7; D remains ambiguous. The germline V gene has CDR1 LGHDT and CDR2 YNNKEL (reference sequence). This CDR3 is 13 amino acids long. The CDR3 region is CASGQVDGYEQYF. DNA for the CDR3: TGTGCCAGCGGCCAAGTGGACGGCTACGAGCAGTACTTC.

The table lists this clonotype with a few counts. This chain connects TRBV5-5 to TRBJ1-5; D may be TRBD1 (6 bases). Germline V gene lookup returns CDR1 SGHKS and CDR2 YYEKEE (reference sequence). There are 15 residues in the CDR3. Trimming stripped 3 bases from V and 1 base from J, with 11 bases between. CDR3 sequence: CASSSWDTSNQPQHF. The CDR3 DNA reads TGTGCCAGCAGCTCGTGGGACACCAGCAATCAGCCCCAGCATTTT.

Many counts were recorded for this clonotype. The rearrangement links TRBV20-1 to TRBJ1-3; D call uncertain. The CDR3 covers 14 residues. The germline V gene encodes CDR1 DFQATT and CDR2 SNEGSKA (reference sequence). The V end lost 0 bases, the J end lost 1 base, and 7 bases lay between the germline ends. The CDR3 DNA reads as TGCAGTGCTAGAGATCCAACATCTGGAAACACCATATATTTT. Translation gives CSARDPTSGNTIYF.

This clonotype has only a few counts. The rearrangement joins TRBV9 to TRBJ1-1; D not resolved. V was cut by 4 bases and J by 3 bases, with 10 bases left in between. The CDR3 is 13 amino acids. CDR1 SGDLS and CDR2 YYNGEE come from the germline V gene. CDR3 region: CASSSRYYTEAFF. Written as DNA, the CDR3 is TGTGCCAGCAGCTCCCGATACTACACTGAAGCTTTCTTT.

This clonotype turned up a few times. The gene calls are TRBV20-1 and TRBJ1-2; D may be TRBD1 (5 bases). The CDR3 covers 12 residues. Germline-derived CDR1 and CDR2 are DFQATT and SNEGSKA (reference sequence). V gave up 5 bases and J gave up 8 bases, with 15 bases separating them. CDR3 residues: CSALQVLGGYTF. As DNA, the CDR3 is TGCAGTGCTTTACAGGTCTTGGGAGGCTACACCTTC.

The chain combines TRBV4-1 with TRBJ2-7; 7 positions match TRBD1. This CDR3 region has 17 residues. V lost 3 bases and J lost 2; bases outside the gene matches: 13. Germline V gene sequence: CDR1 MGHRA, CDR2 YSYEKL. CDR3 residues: CASSQLQGVRTTYEQYF. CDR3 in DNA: TGCGCCAGCAGCCAGCTCCAGGGGGTCCGTACCACCTACGAGCAGTACTTC.

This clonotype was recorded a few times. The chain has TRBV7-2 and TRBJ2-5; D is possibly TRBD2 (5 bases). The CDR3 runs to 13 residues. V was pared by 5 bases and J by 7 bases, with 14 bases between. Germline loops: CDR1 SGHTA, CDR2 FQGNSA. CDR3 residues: CASSREPEGTQYF. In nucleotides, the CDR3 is TGTGCCAGCAGCAGAGAACCTGAGGGGACCCAGTACTTC.

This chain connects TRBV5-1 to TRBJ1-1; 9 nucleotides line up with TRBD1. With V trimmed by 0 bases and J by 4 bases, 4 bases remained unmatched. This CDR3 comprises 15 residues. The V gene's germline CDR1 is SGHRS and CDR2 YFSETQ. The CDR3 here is CASSLDGTGTTEAFF. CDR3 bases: TGCGCCAGCAGCTTGGACGGGACAGGGACCACTGAAGCTTTCTTT.

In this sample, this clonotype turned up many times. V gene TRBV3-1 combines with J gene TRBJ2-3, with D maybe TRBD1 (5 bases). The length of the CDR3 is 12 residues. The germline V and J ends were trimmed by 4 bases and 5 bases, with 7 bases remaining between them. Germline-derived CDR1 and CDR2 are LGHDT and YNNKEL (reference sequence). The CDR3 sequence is CASSPQGDTQYF. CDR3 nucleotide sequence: TGTGCCAGCAGCCCCCAGGGAGATACGCAGTATTTT.

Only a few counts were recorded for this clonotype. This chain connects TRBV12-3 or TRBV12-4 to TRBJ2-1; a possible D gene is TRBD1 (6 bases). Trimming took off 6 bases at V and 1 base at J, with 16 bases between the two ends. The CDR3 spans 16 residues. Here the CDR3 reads CASSRQGMWSYNEQFF. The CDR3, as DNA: TGTGCCAGCAGCCGGCAGGGGATGTGGTCCTACAATGAGCAGTTCTTC.

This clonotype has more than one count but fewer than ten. The CDR3 protein is CSALRLAGGQGAQYF. The CDR3 bases are TGCAGTGCCCTAAGACTAGCGGGAGGGCAGGGGGCCCAGTACTTC. The chain joins TRBV20-1 to TRBJ2-5; 14 nucleotides line up with TRBD2. Germline loops: CDR1 DFQATT, CDR2 SNEGSKA (reference sequence). The CDR3 loop spans 15 amino acids. The J segment lost 9 bases and the V segment lost 6 bases, leaving 12 bases of the junction unmatched.

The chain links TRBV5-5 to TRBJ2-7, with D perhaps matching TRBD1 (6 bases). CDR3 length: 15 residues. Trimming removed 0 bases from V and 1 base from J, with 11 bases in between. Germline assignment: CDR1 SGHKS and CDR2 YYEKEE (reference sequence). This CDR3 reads CASSLEDRFSYEQYF. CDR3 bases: TGTGCCAGCAGCTTGGAGGACAGATTTTCCTACGAGCAGTACTTC.

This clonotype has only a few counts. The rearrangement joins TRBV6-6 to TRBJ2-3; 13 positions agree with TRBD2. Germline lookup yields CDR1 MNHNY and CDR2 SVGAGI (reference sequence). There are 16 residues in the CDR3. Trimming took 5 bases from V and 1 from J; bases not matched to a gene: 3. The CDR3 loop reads CASSDGLAGGTDTQYF. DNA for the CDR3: TGTGCCAGCAGTGACGGACTAGCGGGGGGCACAGATACGCAGTATTTT.

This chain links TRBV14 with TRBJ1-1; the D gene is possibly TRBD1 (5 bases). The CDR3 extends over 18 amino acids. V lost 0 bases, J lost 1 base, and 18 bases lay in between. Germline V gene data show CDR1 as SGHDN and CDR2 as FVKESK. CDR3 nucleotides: TGTGCCAGCAGCCAAGATCGGGGCCCCGGGAAACGGAACACTGAAGCTTTCTTT. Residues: CASSQDRGPGKRNTEAFF.

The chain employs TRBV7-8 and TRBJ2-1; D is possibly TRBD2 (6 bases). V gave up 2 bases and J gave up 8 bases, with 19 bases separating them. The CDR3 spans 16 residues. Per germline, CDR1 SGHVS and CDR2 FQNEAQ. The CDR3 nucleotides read TGTGCCAGCAGCTTACTCCGGGCGGGAATGGTCGATGAGCAGTTCTTC. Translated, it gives CASSLLRAGMVDEQFF.

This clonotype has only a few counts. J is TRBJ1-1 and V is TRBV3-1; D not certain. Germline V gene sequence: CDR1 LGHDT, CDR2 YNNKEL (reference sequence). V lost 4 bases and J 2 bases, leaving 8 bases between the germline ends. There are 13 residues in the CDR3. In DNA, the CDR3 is TGTGCCAGCAGCCTCATGGAAAACACTGAAGCTTTCTTT. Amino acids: CASSLMENTEAFF.

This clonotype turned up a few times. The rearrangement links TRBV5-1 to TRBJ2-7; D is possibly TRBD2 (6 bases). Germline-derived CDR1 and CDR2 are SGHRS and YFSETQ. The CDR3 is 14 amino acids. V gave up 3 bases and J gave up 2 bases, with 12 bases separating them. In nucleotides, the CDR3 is TGCGCCAGCAGCTACCGGGACTTCACCTACGAGCAGTACTTC. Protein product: CASSYRDFTYEQYF. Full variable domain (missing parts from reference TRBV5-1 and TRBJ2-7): KAGVTQTPRYLIKTRGQQVTLSCSPISGHRSVSWYQQTPGQGLQFLFEYFSETQRNKGNFPGRFSGRQFSNSRSEMNVSTLELGDSALYLCASSYRDFTYEQYFGPGTRLTVT.

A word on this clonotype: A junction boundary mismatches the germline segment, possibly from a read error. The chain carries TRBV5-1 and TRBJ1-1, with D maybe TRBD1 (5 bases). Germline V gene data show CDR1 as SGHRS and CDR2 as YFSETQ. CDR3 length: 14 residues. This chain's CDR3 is CASSTGLDGTEAYF. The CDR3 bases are TGCGCCAGCAGCACCGGACTCGACGGGACTGAAGCTTACTTT.

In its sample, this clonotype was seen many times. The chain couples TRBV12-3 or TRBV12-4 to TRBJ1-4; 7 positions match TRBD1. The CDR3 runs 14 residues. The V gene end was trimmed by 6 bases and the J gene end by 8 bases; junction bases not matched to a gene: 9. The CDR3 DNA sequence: TGTGCCAGCAGCCTGAGACAGGGTCCCGAAAAACTGTTTTTT. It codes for CASSLRQGPEKLFF.

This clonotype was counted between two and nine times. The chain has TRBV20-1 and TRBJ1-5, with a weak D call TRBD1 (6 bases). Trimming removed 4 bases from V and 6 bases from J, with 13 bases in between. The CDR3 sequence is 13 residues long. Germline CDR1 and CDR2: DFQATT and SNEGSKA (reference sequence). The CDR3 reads CSATIGGSQPQHF. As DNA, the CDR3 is TGCAGTGCTACTATCGGGGGCAGTCAGCCCCAGCATTTT.

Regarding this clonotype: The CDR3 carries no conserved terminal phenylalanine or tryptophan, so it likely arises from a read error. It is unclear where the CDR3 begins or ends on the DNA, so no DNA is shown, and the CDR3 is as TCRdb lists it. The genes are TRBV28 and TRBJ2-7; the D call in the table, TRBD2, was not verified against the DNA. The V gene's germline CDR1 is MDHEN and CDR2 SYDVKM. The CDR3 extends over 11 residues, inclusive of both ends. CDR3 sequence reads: CASSCGLAGLL.

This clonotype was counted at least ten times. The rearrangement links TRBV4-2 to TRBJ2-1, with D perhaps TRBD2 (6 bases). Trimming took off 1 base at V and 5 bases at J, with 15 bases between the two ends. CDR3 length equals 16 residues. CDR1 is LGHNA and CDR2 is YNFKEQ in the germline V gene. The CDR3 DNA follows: TGTGCCAGCAGCCAAGGAGTCGGGGACTCAAACAATGAGCAGTTCTTC. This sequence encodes CASSQGVGDSNNEQFF.